This T cell receptor beta chain was found in a study of shared T cell receptors in the human thymus. Assay: immunoSEQ multiplex PCR; the TCRdb copy retains only in-frame clones and omits some. The sample carries 630,000 or so clones, 87% recorded once. The J segment lost 4 bases and the V segment lost 4 bases, leaving 6 bases of the junction unmatched. CDR1 and CDR2 from the germline V gene are MNHNY and SVGAGI (reference sequence). The CDR3 contains 15 residues. The sample was also linked to a second study, of human thymus T cells. As that report states: Finnish infants who were healthy and having corrective surgery for congenital heart defects made up the donors.

The clonotype was recovered from a boy under two years old with a congenital heart defect. V is TRBV6-6 and J is TRBJ2-7; 11 positions agree with TRBD2. Sequencing used thymocytes. The CDR3: CASSLSTSGKYEQYF. Written as DNA, the CDR3 is TGTGCCAGCAGTTTGTCGACTAGCGGGAAATACGAGCAGTACTTC.